Shown below are 17 T cell receptor beta chains from a single sample sequenced in a study of cytomegalovirus exposure and HLA in healthy donors (dated by TCRdb to the late 2010s). Libraries were constructed by the immunoSEQ multiplex PCR assay. A mixture of 60 forward primers for TCR Vbeta segments and 13 reverse primers for TCR Jbeta segments was used in the multiplex PCR. TCRdb took this table from immuneACCESS and kept in-frame rearrangements with V and J called. Such tables lack part of the clones; where checked against another copy, unresolved V genes explain under half of the gap, and the rest is unexplained. The sample table shows around 200,000 clones, and around 80% are seen once. The ten largest account for approximately 2.2% of the sample. The specimen was PBMCs. Receptors originate from a woman in her fifties or sixties in good health and CMV-seronegative.

The chain employs TRBV4-2 and TRBJ2-5; D remains ambiguous. CDR1 and CDR2 (germline): LGHNA, YNFKEQ. The ends were cut back, 0 bases at V and 3 bases at J, with 5 bases in the middle. The CDR3 length is 13 residues. Here the CDR3 reads CASSQEQKETQYF. CDR3 nucleotide sequence: TGTGCCAGCAGCCAAGAACAGAAAGAGACCCAGTACTTC.

The chain recombines TRBV9 with TRBJ2-5, with 8 bases lining up with TRBD2. With V trimmed by 3 bases and J by 5 bases, 15 bases remained unmatched. From germline, CDR1 is SGDLS and CDR2 YYNGEE. The CDR3 covers 17 residues. The CDR3 DNA follows: TGTGCCAGCAGCGGACCTAGGACTAGCCCCCTAGGGGAGACCCAGTACTTC. Translated: CASSGPRTSPLGETQYF.

This rearrangement joins TRBV6-5 to TRBJ2-5; D possibly corresponds to TRBD1 (5 bases). Deletions cut 5 bases from V and 1 base from J, with 8 bases between. The length of the CDR3 is 13 residues. Germline V lookup: CDR1 MNHEY, CDR2 SVGAGI. The CDR3 DNA sequence: TGTGCCAGCAGTCGCGACAGCCAAGAGACCCAGTACTTC. Translated, it gives CASSRDSQETQYF.

The gene calls are TRBV27 and TRBJ2-5, with unresolved D. Looked up from germline, CDR1 is MNHEY and CDR2 is SMNVEV (reference sequence). The CDR3 has 12 amino acids. Trimming removed 3 bases from V and 5 bases from J, with 7 bases in between. CDR3 amino acids: CASSFSGETQYF. In DNA form, the CDR3 reads TGTGCCAGCAGTTTTTCCGGGGAGACCCAGTACTTC.

V is TRBV6-1 and J is TRBJ2-3; 10 bases agree with TRBD2. The CDR3 loop spans 15 amino acids. The junction had 7 bases not matched to a gene; V was cut back by 10 bases and J by 0 bases. The germline V gene has CDR1 MNHNS and CDR2 SASEGT. The DNA of the CDR3 is TGTGCCACCTCTAGACTAGCGGGTAGCACAGATACGCAGTATTTT. Translation gives CATSRLAGSTDTQYF.

The chain couples TRBV7-2 to TRBJ1-2, with D tentatively TRBD1 (6 bases). V lost 0 bases, J lost 12 bases, and 11 bases lay in between. This CDR3 has 12 amino acids. Germline CDR1 is SGHTA and CDR2 is FQGNSA. This CDR3 is CASSLAGAPHTF. The CDR3 DNA sequence: TGTGCCAGCAGCTTAGCGGGGGCCCCCCACACCTTC.

This chain connects TRBV7-6 to TRBJ2-1, with 11 bases matching TRBD2. This CDR3 spans 16 amino acids. V gave up 1 base and J gave up 10 bases; unmatched junction bases: 9. The germline CDR1 and CDR2 sequences are SGHVS and FNYEAQ. CDR3 sequence reads: CASSLGIVAGGPEQFF. As DNA, the CDR3 is TGTGCCAGCAGCTTAGGCATTGTAGCGGGGGGGCCCGAGCAGTTCTTC.

This clone has a single count. One end of the junction fails to match germline, which may point to a read error. This chain joins TRBV7-7 and TRBJ2-2; the match to TRBD2 covers 11 bases. Germline V CDR1 and CDR2: SSHAT, FNYEAQ (reference sequence). The CDR3 sequence is 16 residues long. In DNA form, the CDR3 reads TGTGCTAGCAGCAAACTAGCGGGAGACGCCACCGGGGAGCTGTTTTTT. Translating it yields CASSKLAGDATGELFF. Based on the CDR3 plus reference TRBV7-7 and TRBJ2-2, the full variable domain is GAGVSQSPRYKVTKRGQDVTLRCDPISSHATLYWYQQALGQGPEFLTYFNYEAQPDKSGLPSDRFSAERPEGSISTLTIQRTEQRDSAMYRCASSKLAGDATGELFFGEGSRLTVL.

The chain joins TRBV7-9 to TRBJ2-7; 15 nucleotides agree with TRBD2. The CDR3 has 17 residues. The J segment lost 5 bases and the V segment lost 2 bases, leaving 7 bases of the junction unmatched. Germline loops: CDR1 SEHNR, CDR2 FQNEAQ (reference sequence). The CDR3 coding sequence is TGTGCCAGCAGCTTAACGGGACTAGCGGGAGGAGTTAACGAGCAGTACTTC. Its translation: CASSLTGLAGGVNEQYF.

The gene calls are TRBV10-3 and TRBJ2-5; 9 nucleotides agree with TRBD1. The CDR3 is made up of 15 amino acids. Trimming took 0 bases from V and 5 from J; bases not matched to a gene: 4. The germline gives CDR1 ENHRY, CDR2 SYGVKD. In nucleotides, the CDR3 is TGTGCCATCAGTGAGTCTCCCGGGACAGGGGAGACCCAGTACTTC. As protein: CAISESPGTGETQYF.

This clone has a handful of counts. The gene calls are TRBV7-9 and TRBJ1-5; a weak D match, TRBD1 (5 bases). The germline V gene encodes CDR1 SEHNR and CDR2 FQNEAQ (reference sequence). The ends were cut back, 1 base at V and 6 bases at J, with 10 bases in the middle. The CDR3 contains 14 residues. The CDR3 protein is CASSLGDGGQPQHF. CDR3 bases: TGTGCCAGCAGCTTAGGAGACGGGGGTCAGCCCCAGCATTTT.

The rearrangement joins TRBV5-6 to TRBJ1-1, with no clear D. CDR1 and CDR2 (germline): SGHDT, YYEEEE. The CDR3 is 12 amino acids. Trimming left V 2 bases short and J 4 bases short, with 6 bases between. CDR3 nucleotides: TGTGCCAGCAGCTTTGCCGGCACTGAAGCTTTCTTT. This sequence encodes CASSFAGTEAFF.

As for this clone: One junction end does not reproduce the germline sequence, and a read error may be involved. The V call is TRBV5-1, the J call TRBJ2-5, with a tentative D call TRBD2 (5 bases). This CDR3 contains 15 residues. Germline V gene sequence: CDR1 SGHRS, CDR2 YFSETQ. In DNA, the CDR3 is TGCGCCAGCAGCCTACGCACTAGAAATGAAGAGACCCGGTACTTC. This gives the protein CASSLRTRNEETRYF.

The chain joins TRBV28 to TRBJ1-5; 7 bases fit TRBD1. The CDR3 consists of 11 residues. Germline CDR1 reads MDHEN; CDR2 reads SYDVKM. With V trimmed by 6 bases and J by 11 bases, 4 bases remained unmatched. This CDR3 reads CASRTTGAQHF. CDR3 in DNA: TGTGCCAGCAGAACCACAGGGGCCCAGCATTTT.

The V gene is TRBV18, the J gene TRBJ1-4; no definite D call. Per the germline V gene, CDR1 is KGHSH and CDR2 is LQKENI. CDR3 length: 14 residues. V lost 2 bases and J 8 bases, leaving 12 bases between the germline ends. The CDR3 is CASSPARVGEKLFF. The CDR3 DNA follows: TGTGCCAGCTCACCAGCGAGGGTTGGAGAAAAACTGTTTTTT.

This chain connects TRBV28 to TRBJ2-5, with D perhaps matching TRBD1 (5 bases). Judging by the DNA end, TRBJ2-7 fits better; the J call may be wrong. The CDR3 covers 13 residues. Looked up from germline, CDR1 is MDHEN and CDR2 is SYDVKM. CDR3 sequence: CASSPGLTYEQYF. CDR3 coding DNA: TGTGCCAGCAGTCCAGGGCTGACCTACGAGCAGTACTTC.

The rearrangement uses TRBV29-1 and TRBJ2-3; TRBD2 matches 9 bases. V lost 6 bases, J lost 8 bases, and 24 bases stayed unmatched. This CDR3 has 18 residues. Germline V gene lookup returns CDR1 SQVTM and CDR2 ANQGSEA. The CDR3 DNA is TGCAGCGTCCAAGCTACGACTTCTAGCGGGGCCTCAGTTCCTACGCAGTATTTT. Translated, it gives CSVQATTSSGASVPTQYF.